This T cell receptor beta chain was identified in a study of blood T cells in healthy people across ages. CDR3 length: 13 amino acids. Looked up from germline, CDR1 is SQVTM and CDR2 is ANQGSEA. V shed 6 bases and J shed 8 bases, with 19 bases lying between them. A J-beta primer mix and a sample-barcoded 5' primer were used in a second PCR of about 7 to 12 cycles. TCRdb re-called the 5' RACE reads through MiXCR, storing one row per CDR3 protein. The sample lists 550,000 to 750,000 distinct CDR3 sequences, approximately 21% seen once, with 3.5% to 4% in the top ten. The V and J genes are TRBV29-1 and TRBJ1-2; D may be TRBD1 (6 bases). The receptor's source is a man aged 65 to 85 in good health. The sample taken for sequencing was blood. CDR3 sequence: CSVLTGGARGYTF. CDR3 in DNA: TGCAGCGTACTGACGGGGGGCGCAAGGGGCTACACCTTC.